The rows below give T cell receptor beta chains drawn from one sample of a study of blood T cell repertoires in COVID-19. TCRdb's copy holds only in-frame clones and misses some; the assay was immunoSEQ multiplex PCR. The table includes under 500,000 clones, roughly 91% detected once. The specimen was peripheral blood. All receptors derive from a woman aged 25-40 years with acute or convalescent COVID-19. Each CDR3 is given with its conserved first and last residue. A D gene is named only where the DNA matches it firmly. Where a row states a size, it is once, few, many or the class of an expanded clone; other rows omit it.

TRBV9	.	.	TRBJ1-5	TGTGCCAGCAGCGACGGGACAAAAAACAATCAGCCCCAGCATTTT	CASSDGTKNNQPQHF
TRBV27	.	TRBD1	TRBJ2-7	TGTGCCAGCAGTTTGCAGGACAGGCTGCCCTACGAGCAGTACTTC	CASSLQDRLPYEQYF
TRBV21-1	.	.	TRBJ2-7	TGTGCCAGCAGCACCCAACAGGAGACAGGTTTCTACGAGCAGTACTTC	CASSTQQETGFYEQYF
TRBV18	.	.	TRBJ1-5	TGTGCCAGCTCACCAAAACAGAGCAATCAGCCCCAGCATTTT	CASSPKQSNQPQHF
TRBV19	.	TRBD1	TRBJ1-2	TGTGCCGGACGGACAGGGGAGGGTACTGGCTACACCTTC	CAGRTGEGTGYTF
TRBV7-3	once	TRBD1	TRBJ1-1	TGTGCCAGCAGCGTGACAGGGGCAAACACTGAAGCTTTCTTT	CASSVTGANTEAFF
TRBV5-6	.	.	TRBJ1-2	TGTGCCAGCAGCTTGCGTTCCGGGAGAACTAACTATGGCTACACCTTC	CASSLRSGRTNYGYTF
TRBV2	.	TRBD1	TRBJ1-4	TGTGCCAGCAGGAGGGACAGGGTTGATGAAAAACTGTTTTTT	CASRRDRVDEKLFF
TRBV19	.	.	TRBJ1-2	TGTGCCAGTACCACGGTCACCGGGACAAAGGGCTATGGCTACACCTTC	CASTTVTGTKGYGYTF
TRBV27	.	TRBD2	TRBJ2-1	TGTGCCAGCAGTTCACCCCTCAGCGGGGGGGCGACTGAGCAGTTCTTC	CASSSPLSGGATEQFF
TRBV20-1	many	.	TRBJ1-2	TGCAGTGCTAGATCAGGGTACGGCTACACCTTC	CSARSGYGYTF
TRBV12-5	.	TRBD1	TRBJ2-5	TGTGCTAGTGGTTTGGTACTGAGGACAGGGGGAGAGACCCAGTACTTC	CASGLVLRTGGETQYF
TRBV4-2	.	.	TRBJ1-6	TGTGCCAGCAGCCAAGATCGACAGTATAATTCACCCCTCCACTTT	CASSQDRQYNSPLHF
TRBV5-1	.	TRBD1	TRBJ2-5	TGCGCCAGCAGCCAGACAGGGGGCGCGTGGGAGACCCAGTACTTC	CASSQTGGAWETQYF
TRBV6-5	.	TRBD2	TRBJ2-3	TGTGCCAGCAGAGGGACTAGCGCCTTCACAGATACGCAGTATTTT	CASRGTSAFTDTQYF
TRBV10-3	.	.	TRBJ2-1	TGTGCCATCAGTGTGAGGACCGGGATTTCGACCTACAATGAGCAGTTCTTC	CAISVRTGISTYNEQFF
TRBV2	.	.	TRBJ2-7	TGTGCCAGCAGTGAACAGGGTAGCCTCAACGAGCAGTACTTC	CASSEQGSLNEQYF
TRBV5-1	.	TRBD1	TRBJ1-2	TGCGCCAGCAGCTTTACAGGGGGCTATGGCTACACCTTC	CASSFTGGYGYTF
TRBV19	.	TRBD2	TRBJ2-3	TGTGCCAGTAGTACCTTATCTATGGGGGGGTCAACAGATACGCAGTATTTT	CASSTLSMGGSTDTQYF
TRBV10-3	many	.	TRBJ1-2	TGTGCCATCAGTGAAACGGCAGGGGCCTCTGGCTACACCTTC	CAISETAGASGYTF